This entry lists 18 T cell receptor beta chains sequenced from one sample in a study of identical twins. TCRdb re-called the 5' RACE reads with MiXCR, one entry per CDR3 protein. Of around 1.7 million distinct CDR3 sequences listed, about 31% are singletons. Sequencing was performed on cord blood. The receptor set was obtained from a newborn girl in good health.

This clonotype appeared a few times. V is TRBV4-1 and J is TRBJ1-2, with D perhaps TRBD1 (6 bases). The CDR3 totals 19 residues. Germline CDR1 reads MGHRA; CDR2 reads YSYEKL. Trimming removed 1 base at V and 0 bases at J, with 21 bases between. The DNA for the CDR3 is TGCGCCAGCAGCCAAGTGTCCGGGACATTGGGCCGAGCTAACTATGGCTACACCTTC. Its translation: CASSQVSGTLGRANYGYTF.

This clonotype has more than one count but fewer than ten. The rearrangement links TRBV6-5 to TRBJ1-6; D gene unclear. The CDR3 has 16 amino acids. Germline CDR1 is MNHEY and CDR2 is SVGAGI. V lost 6 bases to trimming and J lost 0 bases, with 12 bases between them. CDR3 amino acids: CASRYSQSSYNSPLHF. The CDR3 DNA reads TGTGCCAGCAGGTACAGCCAGAGCTCCTATAATTCACCCCTCCACTTT.

This clonotype has only a few counts. The rearrangement uses TRBV7-9 and TRBJ2-3, with D perhaps matching TRBD1 (5 bases). The CDR3 extends over 14 amino acids. Germline values: CDR1 SEHNR, CDR2 FQNEAQ (reference sequence). Trimming shortened V by 4 bases and J by 6 bases, and 14 bases separated the two germline ends. CDR3 in amino acids: CASSSTQARDTQYF. CDR3 in DNA: TGTGCCAGCAGCTCGACACAGGCCCGCGATACGCAGTATTTT.

The V gene is TRBV3-1, the J gene TRBJ2-3; possible D gene TRBD2, 5 bases. Trimming stripped 4 bases from V and 0 bases from J, with 14 bases between. The CDR3 runs 16 residues. Germline values: CDR1 LGHDT, CDR2 YNNKEL (reference sequence). This CDR3 is CASSPRALTSTDTQYF. CDR3 nucleotides: TGTGCCAGCAGCCCGCGGGCCTTGACTAGCACAGATACGCAGTATTTT.

V gene TRBV28 combines with J gene TRBJ1-5; 10 bases line up with TRBD1. Germline V gene data show CDR1 as MDHEN and CDR2 as SYDVKM. V lost 1 base to trimming and J lost 5 bases; unmatched junction nucleotides: 5. The CDR3 has 16 amino acids. Here the CDR3 reads CASSLSGTGADQPQHF. The CDR3 DNA follows: TGTGCCAGCAGTTTATCCGGGACAGGGGCCGATCAGCCCCAGCATTTT. Looking up the rest from reference TRBV28 and TRBJ1-5 gives the full variable domain: DVKVTQSSRYLVKRTGEKVFLECVQDMDHENMFWYRQDPGLGLRLIYFSYDVKMKEKGDIPEGYSVSREKKERFSLILESASTNQTSMYLCASSLSGTGADQPQHFGDGTRLSIL.

This chain joins TRBV29-1 and TRBJ2-3; the D gene is possibly TRBD2 (5 bases). This CDR3 has 15 residues. V was cut by 1 base and J by 0 bases, with 11 bases left in between. The germline V gene has CDR1 SQVTM and CDR2 ANQGSEA. The CDR3 sequence: CSVEGGGFSTDTQYF. For the CDR3, the DNA is TGCAGCGTTGAAGGAGGAGGCTTCAGCACAGATACGCAGTATTTT.

The chain couples TRBV29-1 to TRBJ2-7; a weak D match, TRBD1 (6 bases). The V and J ends lost 2 bases and 7 bases respectively, with 21 bases between them. CDR3 length: 15 amino acids. Germline V gene sequence: CDR1 SQVTM, CDR2 ANQGSEA. The CDR3 protein is CSVELGARSYNEQYF. In nucleotides, the CDR3 is TGCAGCGTTGAATTGGGGGCACGGTCCTACAATGAGCAGTACTTC.

There are a few counts of this clonotype. The chain recombines TRBV28 with TRBJ1-1; no reliable D call. The germline V gene has CDR1 MDHEN and CDR2 SYDVKM. The CDR3 runs to 13 residues. V was shortened by 5 bases and J by 10 bases, with 17 bases between the two germline ends. The CDR3 reads CASSAVAPLRAFF. As DNA, the CDR3 is TGTGCCAGCAGTGCCGTCGCCCCCCTTCGAGCTTTCTTT.

Only a few counts were recorded for this clonotype. The rearrangement links TRBV20-1 to TRBJ1-6; TRBD1 aligns across 8 bases. V lost 3 bases to trimming and J lost 7 bases; unmatched junction nucleotides: 5. The CDR3 runs to 14 residues. CDR1 DFQATT and CDR2 SNEGSKA come from the germline V gene (reference sequence). The CDR3 sequence: CSARKDRENSPLHF. Written as DNA, the CDR3 is TGCAGTGCTAGGAAGGACAGGGAGAATTCACCCCTCCACTTT.

A few counts support this clonotype. This sequence joins TRBV6-1 and TRBJ1-2, with D unclear. V dropped 7 bases and J dropped 1 base, with 10 bases sitting between them. This CDR3 has 13 amino acids. CDR1 is MNHNS and CDR2 is SASEGT in the germline V gene. CDR3 sequence (DNA): TGTGCCAGCAATCGAGGCTTTAACTATGGCTACACCTTC. It yields the protein CASNRGFNYGYTF.

Concerning this clonotype itself: This may be a read error, as it is one base from a much larger clone. The rearrangement uses TRBV5-1 and TRBJ2-7; 8 bases agree with TRBD1. The CDR3 is made up of 15 amino acids. V was pared by 0 bases and J by 3 bases, with 5 bases of the junction left unmatched. Germline values: CDR1 SGHRS, CDR2 YFSETQ. CDR3 amino acids: CASSLARTGIYEQYF. In DNA form, the CDR3 reads TGCGCCAGCAGCTTGGCAAGGACAGGGATCTACGAGCAGTACTTC.

V gene TRBV2 combines with J gene TRBJ1-5; a possible D gene is TRBD1 (6 bases). Trimming stripped 4 bases from V and 4 bases from J, with 17 bases between. Germline V CDR1 and CDR2: SNHLY, FYNNEI. The CDR3 runs to 16 residues. CDR3 sequence (DNA): TGTGCCAGCAGTGCCTGGGATGACAGGCGGAATCAGCCCCAGCATTTT. Translating gives CASSAWDDRRNQPQHF. Full variable domain (outside the CDR3, taken from reference TRBV2 and TRBJ1-5): EPEVTQTPSHQVTQMGQEVILRCVPISNHLYFYWYRQILGQKVEFLVSFYNNEISEKSEIFDDQFSVERPDGSNFTLKIRSTKLEDSAMYFCASSAWDDRRNQPQHFGDGTRLSIL.

Comments on this clonotype: One junction end disagrees with the germline gene, perhaps due to a read error. The V call is TRBV12-3 or TRBV12-4, the J call TRBJ1-2; D is perhaps TRBD1 (6 bases). The CDR3 has 14 amino acids. CDR3 coding DNA: TGTGCCAGCAGTTTACGGGGGCAACACTATGGCCACACCTTC. It codes for CASSLRGQHYGHTF.

This clonotype showed up just a few times. V is TRBV7-9 and J is TRBJ2-5, with D perhaps matching TRBD1 or TRBD2 (5 bases each). Trimming removed 1 base from V and 4 bases from J, with 10 bases in between. The CDR3 has 14 amino acids. CDR1 and CDR2 (germline): SEHNR, FQNEAQ (reference sequence). The CDR3 region is CASSLGGDGETQYF. CDR3 sequence (DNA): TGTGCCAGCAGCTTAGGAGGGGACGGAGAGACCCAGTACTTC.

The CDR3 coding sequence is TGTGCCAGCAGCTTAGTGAGCGAGAGCACAGATACGCAGTATTTT. Encoded protein: CASSLVSESTDTQYF. The chain recombines TRBV13 with TRBJ2-3; no clear D. The CDR3 runs 15 residues. The germline V gene encodes CDR1 PRHDT and CDR2 FYEKMQ (reference sequence). The V and J ends lost 1 base and 0 bases respectively, with 8 bases between them.

The chain joins TRBV14 to TRBJ2-1; D tentatively reads TRBD1 or TRBD2 (5 bases each). Trimming stripped 0 bases from V and 3 bases from J, with 12 bases between. Germline CDR1 and CDR2: SGHDN and FVKESK. The CDR3 has 16 residues. The chain's CDR3 is CASSQDWGRFYNEQFF. The CDR3, as DNA: TGTGCCAGCAGCCAAGATTGGGGACGGTTCTACAATGAGCAGTTCTTC.

The chain couples TRBV7-9 to TRBJ2-4; D unclear. Germline CDR1 and CDR2: SEHNR and FQNEAQ (reference sequence). This CDR3 is 18 amino acids long. Between the trimmed V and J ends, which lost 1 base and 3 bases, there was a span of 19 bases. CDR3 region: CASSLVVSGPGDKNIQYF. The CDR3 DNA is TGTGCCAGCAGCTTAGTGGTGTCTGGGCCGGGCGACAAAAACATTCAGTACTTC.

The chain combines TRBV12-3 or TRBV12-4 with TRBJ2-5; 9 nucleotides line up with TRBD2. The V and J ends lost 5 bases and 11 bases, in that order; junction bases with no gene match: 15. The CDR3 runs 15 residues. This chain's CDR3 is CASSPSGEIYNEQYF. The CDR3 DNA follows: TGTGCCAGCAGTCCTAGCGGGGAAATTTACAATGAGCAGTACTTC.